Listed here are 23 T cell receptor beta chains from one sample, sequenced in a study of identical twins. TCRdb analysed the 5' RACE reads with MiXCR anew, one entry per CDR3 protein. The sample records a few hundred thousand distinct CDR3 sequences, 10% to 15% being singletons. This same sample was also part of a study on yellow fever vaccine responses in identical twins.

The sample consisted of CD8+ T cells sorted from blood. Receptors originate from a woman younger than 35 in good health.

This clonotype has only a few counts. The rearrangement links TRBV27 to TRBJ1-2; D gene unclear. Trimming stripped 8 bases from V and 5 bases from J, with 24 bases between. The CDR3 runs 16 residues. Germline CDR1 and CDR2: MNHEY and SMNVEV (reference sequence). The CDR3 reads CASHPRKGHPEYGYTF. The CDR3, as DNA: TGTGCCAGCCATCCCCGAAAGGGTCACCCAGAGTATGGCTACACCTTC.

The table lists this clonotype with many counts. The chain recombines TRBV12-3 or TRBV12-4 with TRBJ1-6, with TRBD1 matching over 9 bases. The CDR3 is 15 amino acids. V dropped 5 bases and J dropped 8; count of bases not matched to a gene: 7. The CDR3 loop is CASSPPGQGYSPLHF. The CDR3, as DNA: TGTGCCAGCAGTCCACCGGGACAGGGTTATTCACCCCTCCACTTT.

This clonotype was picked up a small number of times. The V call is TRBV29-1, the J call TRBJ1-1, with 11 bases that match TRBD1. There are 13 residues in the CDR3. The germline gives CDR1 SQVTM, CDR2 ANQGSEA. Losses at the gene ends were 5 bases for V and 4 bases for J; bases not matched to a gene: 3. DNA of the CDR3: TGCAGCGTTCCCGGGACAGGGGGCACTGAAGCTTTCTTT. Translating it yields CSVPGTGGTEAFF.

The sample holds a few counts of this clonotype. CDR3 bases: TGTGCCAGCATTTCGCGATCGGGAGGGACAGATACGCAGTATTTT. Protein sequence: CASISRSGGTDTQYF. The V gene is TRBV6-5, the J gene TRBJ2-3; TRBD2 matches at 8 bases. CDR1 and CDR2 from the germline V gene are MNHEY and SVGAGI. The CDR3 consists of 15 residues. The ends lost 7 bases at V and 3 bases at J; junction bases unmatched: 9.

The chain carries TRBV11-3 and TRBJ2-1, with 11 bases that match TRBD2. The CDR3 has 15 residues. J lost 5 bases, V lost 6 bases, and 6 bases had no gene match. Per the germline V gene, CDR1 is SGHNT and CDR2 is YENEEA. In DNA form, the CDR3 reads TGTGCCAGCAGTCACCAACTAGCGGGGGACAATGAGCAGTTCTTC. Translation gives CASSHQLAGDNEQFF. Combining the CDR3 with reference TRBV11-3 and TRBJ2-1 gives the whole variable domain EAGVVQSPRYKIIEKKQPVAFWCNPISGHNTLYWYLQNLGQGPELLIRYENEEAVDDSQLPKDRFSAERLKGVDSTLKIQPAELGDSAVYLCASSHQLAGDNEQFFGPGTRLTVL.

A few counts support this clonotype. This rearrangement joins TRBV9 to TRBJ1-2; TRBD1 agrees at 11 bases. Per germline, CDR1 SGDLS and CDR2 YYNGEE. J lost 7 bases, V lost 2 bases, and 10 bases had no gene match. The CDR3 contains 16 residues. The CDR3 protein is CASSVSGQGAQFGYTF. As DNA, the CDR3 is TGTGCCAGCAGCGTTTCCGGACAGGGGGCTCAATTTGGCTACACCTTC.

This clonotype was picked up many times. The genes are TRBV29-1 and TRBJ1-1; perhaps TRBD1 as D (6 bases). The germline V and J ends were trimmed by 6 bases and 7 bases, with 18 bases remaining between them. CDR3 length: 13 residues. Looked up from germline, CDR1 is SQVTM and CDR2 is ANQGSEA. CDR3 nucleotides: TGCAGCGTCCGGACAGCCGACTCCAATGAAGCTTTCTTT. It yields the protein CSVRTADSNEAFF.

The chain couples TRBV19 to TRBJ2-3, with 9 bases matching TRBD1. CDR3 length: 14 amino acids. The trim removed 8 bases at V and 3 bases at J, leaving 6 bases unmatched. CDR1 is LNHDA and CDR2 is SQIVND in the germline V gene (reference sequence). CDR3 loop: CASDLDRGTDTQYF. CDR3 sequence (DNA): TGTGCCAGTGACCTGGACAGGGGAACAGATACGCAGTATTTT. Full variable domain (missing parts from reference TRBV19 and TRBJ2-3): DGGITQSPKYLFRKEGQNVTLSCEQNLNHDAMYWYRQDPGQGLRLIYYSQIVNDFQKGDIAEGYSVSREKKESFPLTVTSAQKNPTAFYLCASDLDRGTDTQYFGPGTRLTVL.

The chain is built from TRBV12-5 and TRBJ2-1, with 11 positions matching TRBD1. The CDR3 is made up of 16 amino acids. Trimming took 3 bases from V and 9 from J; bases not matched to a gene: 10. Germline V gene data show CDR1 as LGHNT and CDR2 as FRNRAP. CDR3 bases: TGTGCTAGTGGTTTCCCGGGACAGGGGGGGGGTGGTGAGCAGTTCTTC. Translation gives CASGFPGQGGGGEQFF.

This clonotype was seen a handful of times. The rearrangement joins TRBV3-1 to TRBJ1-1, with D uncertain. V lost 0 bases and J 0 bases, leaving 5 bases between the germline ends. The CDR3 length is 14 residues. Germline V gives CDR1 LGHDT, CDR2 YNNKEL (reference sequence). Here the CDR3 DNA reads TGTGCCAGCAGCCAAGACAGACTGAACACTGAAGCTTTCTTT. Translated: CASSQDRLNTEAFF.

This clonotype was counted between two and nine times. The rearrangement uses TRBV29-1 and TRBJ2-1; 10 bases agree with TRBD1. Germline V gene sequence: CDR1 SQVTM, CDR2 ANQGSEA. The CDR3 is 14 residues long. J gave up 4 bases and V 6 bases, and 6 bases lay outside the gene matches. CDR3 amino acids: CSVPGQGIYNEQFF. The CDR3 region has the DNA TGCAGCGTGCCGGGACAGGGGATTTACAATGAGCAGTTCTTC.

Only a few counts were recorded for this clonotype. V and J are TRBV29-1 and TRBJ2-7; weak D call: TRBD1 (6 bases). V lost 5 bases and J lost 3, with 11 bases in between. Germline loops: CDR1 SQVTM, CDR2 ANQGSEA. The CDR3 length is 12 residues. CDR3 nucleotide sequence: TGCAGCGTTCGGGGACAAAACTACGAGCAGTACGTC. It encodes CSVRGQNYEQYV.

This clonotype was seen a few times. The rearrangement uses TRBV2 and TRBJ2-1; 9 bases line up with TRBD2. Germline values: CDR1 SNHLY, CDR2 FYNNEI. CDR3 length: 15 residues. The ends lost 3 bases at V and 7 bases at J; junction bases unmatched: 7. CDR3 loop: CASSEGISGSNEQFF. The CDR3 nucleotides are TGTGCCAGCAGTGAGGGTATTAGCGGGAGTAATGAGCAGTTCTTC.

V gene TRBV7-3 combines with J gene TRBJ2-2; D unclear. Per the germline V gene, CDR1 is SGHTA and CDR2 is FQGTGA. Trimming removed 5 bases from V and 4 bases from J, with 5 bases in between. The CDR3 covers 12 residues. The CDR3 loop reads CASSRRTGELFF. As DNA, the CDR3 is TGTGCCAGCAGCCGACGCACCGGGGAGCTGTTTTTT.

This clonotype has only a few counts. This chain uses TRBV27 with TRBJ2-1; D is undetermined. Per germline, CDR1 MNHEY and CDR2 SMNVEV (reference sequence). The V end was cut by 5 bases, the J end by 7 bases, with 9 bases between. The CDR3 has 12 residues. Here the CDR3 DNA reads TGTGCCAGCAGTACCTACAGAAATGAGCAGTTCTTC. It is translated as CASSTYRNEQFF.

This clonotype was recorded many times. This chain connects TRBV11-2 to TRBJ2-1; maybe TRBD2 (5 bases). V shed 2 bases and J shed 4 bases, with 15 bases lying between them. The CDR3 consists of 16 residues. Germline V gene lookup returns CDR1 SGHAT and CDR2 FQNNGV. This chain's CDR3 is CASSLTPGSLYNEQFF. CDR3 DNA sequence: TGTGCCAGCAGCTTAACCCCGGGATCCCTTTACAATGAGCAGTTCTTC.

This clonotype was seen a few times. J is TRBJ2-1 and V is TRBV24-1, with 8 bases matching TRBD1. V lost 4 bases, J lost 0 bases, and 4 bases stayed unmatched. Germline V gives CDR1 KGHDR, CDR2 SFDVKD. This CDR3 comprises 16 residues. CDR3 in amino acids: CATSDLTGGSYNEQFF. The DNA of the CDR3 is TGTGCCACCAGTGACCTAACAGGGGGCTCCTACAATGAGCAGTTCTTC.

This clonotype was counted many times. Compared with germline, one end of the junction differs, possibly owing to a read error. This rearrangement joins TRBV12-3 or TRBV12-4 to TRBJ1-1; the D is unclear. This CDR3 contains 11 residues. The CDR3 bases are TGTGCCACCAGTTTAGCAGTTGAAGCTTTCTTT. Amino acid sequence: CATSLAVEAFF.

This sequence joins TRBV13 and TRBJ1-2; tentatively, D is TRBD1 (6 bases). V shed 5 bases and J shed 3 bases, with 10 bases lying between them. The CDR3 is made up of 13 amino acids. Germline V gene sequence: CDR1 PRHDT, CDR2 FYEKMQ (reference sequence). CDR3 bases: TGTGCCAGCAGCAGTACAGGGTACTATGGCTACACCTTC. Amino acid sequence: CASSSTGYYGYTF.

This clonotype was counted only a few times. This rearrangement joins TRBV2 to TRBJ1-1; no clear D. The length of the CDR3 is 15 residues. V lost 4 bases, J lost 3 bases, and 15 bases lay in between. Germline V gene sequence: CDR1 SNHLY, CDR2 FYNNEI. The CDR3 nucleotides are TGTGCCAGCAGTGGGGTAGAGGGAGTGGACACTGAAGCTTTCTTT. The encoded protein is CASSGVEGVDTEAFF.

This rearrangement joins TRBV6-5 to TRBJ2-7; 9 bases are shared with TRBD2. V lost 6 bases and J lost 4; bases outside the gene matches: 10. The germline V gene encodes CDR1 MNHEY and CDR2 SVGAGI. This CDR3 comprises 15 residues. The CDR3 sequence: CASSYKAGGWYEQYF. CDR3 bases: TGTGCCAGCAGCTATAAAGCGGGAGGTTGGTACGAGCAGTACTTC.

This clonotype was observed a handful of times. The CDR3 reads CSARGWVREGRGEQFF. In DNA, the CDR3 is TGCAGTGCTAGGGGCTGGGTGCGGGAGGGCCGAGGTGAGCAGTTCTTC. The rearrangement joins TRBV20-1 to TRBJ2-1; the match to TRBD2 covers 9 bases. The junction had 15 bases not matched to a gene; V was cut back by 3 bases and J by 9 bases. This CDR3 region has 16 residues. CDR1 is DFQATT and CDR2 is SNEGSKA in the germline V gene (reference sequence).

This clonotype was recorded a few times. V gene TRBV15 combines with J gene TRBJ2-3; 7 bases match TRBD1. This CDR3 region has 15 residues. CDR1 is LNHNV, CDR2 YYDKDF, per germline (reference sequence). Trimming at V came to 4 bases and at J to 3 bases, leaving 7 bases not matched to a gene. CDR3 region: CATSNDRVETDTQYF. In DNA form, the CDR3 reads TGTGCCACCAGCAACGACAGGGTCGAAACAGATACGCAGTATTTT.